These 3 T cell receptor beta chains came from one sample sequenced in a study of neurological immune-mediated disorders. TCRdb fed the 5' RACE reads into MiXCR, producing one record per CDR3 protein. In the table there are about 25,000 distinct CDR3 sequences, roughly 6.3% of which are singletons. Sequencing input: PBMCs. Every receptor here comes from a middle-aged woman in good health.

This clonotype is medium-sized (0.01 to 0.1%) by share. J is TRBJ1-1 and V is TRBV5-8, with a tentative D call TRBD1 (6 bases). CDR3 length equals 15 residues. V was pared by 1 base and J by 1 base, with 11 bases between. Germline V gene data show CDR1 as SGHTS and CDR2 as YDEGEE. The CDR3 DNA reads TGTGCCAGCAGCTTGATTATGACAGGGAACACTGAAGCTTTCTTT. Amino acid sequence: CASSLIMTGNTEAFF.

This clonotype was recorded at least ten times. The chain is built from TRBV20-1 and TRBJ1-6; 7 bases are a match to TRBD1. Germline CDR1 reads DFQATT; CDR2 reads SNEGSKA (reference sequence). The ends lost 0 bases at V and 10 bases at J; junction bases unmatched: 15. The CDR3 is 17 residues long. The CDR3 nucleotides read TGCAGTGCTAGAGATCTGGGGAGGGGGCGACCAGGGTCACCCCTCCACTTT. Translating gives CSARDLGRGRPGSPLHF.

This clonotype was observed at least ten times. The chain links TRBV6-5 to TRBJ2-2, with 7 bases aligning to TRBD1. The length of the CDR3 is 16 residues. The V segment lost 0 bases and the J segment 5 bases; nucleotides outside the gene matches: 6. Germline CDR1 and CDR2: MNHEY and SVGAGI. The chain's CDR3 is CASSYSRQGRTGELFF. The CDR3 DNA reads TGTGCCAGCAGTTACTCACGACAGGGTAGGACCGGGGAGCTGTTTTTT.